Below are 14 T cell receptor beta chains sequenced from a single sample in a study of blood T cell repertoires in COVID-19. Here immunoSEQ multiplex PCR was the method, and the copy in TCRdb shows in-frame clones only, minus some. This table holds 200,000 to 250,000 clones, 70% to 90% found once. Specimen: peripheral blood. The receptors here all came from a man between 25 and 39 years old who had recovered from COVID-19.

The CDR3 DNA reads TGTGCCAGCAGCCCAAGCCGGGCAGATACGCAGTATTTT. This gives the protein CASSPSRADTQYF. This chain uses TRBV11-3 with TRBJ2-3, with no clear D. Germline V gives CDR1 SGHNT, CDR2 YENEEA. V was shortened by 5 bases and J by 4 bases, with 10 bases between the two germline ends. This CDR3 is 13 amino acids long.

J is TRBJ2-1 and V is TRBV5-4; 15 nucleotides align to TRBD2. V was pared by 3 bases and J by 9 bases, with 13 bases of the junction left unmatched. This CDR3 has 18 amino acids. Germline CDR1 reads SGHNT; CDR2 reads YYREEE (reference sequence). CDR3 amino acids: CASSYGLAGGIPLGEQFF. CDR3 sequence (DNA): TGTGCCAGCAGCTACGGACTAGCGGGGGGGATTCCTTTAGGTGAGCAGTTCTTC.

This clone was seen a handful of times. The J gene is TRBJ1-1, the V gene TRBV4-1; D remains ambiguous. V lost 5 bases and J lost 4, with 14 bases in between. The CDR3 spans 14 residues. Germline values: CDR1 MGHRA, CDR2 YSYEKL. CDR3 sequence: CASSAPSRGTEAFF. CDR3 coding DNA: TGCGCCAGCAGCGCCCCCTCGCGCGGCACTGAAGCTTTCTTT.

The chain has TRBV6-5 and TRBJ2-1; 10 positions agree with TRBD2. The CDR3 spans 15 residues. The germline V gene has CDR1 MNHEY and CDR2 SVGAGI. V was pared by 4 bases and J by 7 bases, with 7 bases of the junction left unmatched. CDR3 loop: CASSWQLAGNNEQFF. DNA for the CDR3: TGTGCCAGCAGTTGGCAACTAGCGGGGAATAATGAGCAGTTCTTC.

The chain joins TRBV5-1 to TRBJ2-2, with 12 nucleotides matching TRBD1. In germline, CDR1 is SGHRS, CDR2 YFSETQ. V shed 4 bases, J shed 7 bases, and the junction held 8 bases outside the gene matches. The CDR3 contains 16 residues. The CDR3 bases are TGCGCCAGCAGCGGCCGGGACAGGGGGCTTGGCGGGGAGCTGTTTTTT. Protein product: CASSGRDRGLGGELFF.

The chain links TRBV5-1 to TRBJ1-1; the match to TRBD1 covers 7 bases. The CDR3 has 13 residues. Trimming cost V 0 bases and J 10 bases; bases outside gene matches: 6. Germline-derived CDR1 and CDR2 are SGHRS and YFSETQ. CDR3 loop: CASSLEQGRVAFF. CDR3 nucleotide sequence: TGCGCCAGCAGCTTGGAACAGGGGCGGGTAGCTTTCTTT.

In this sample, this clone turned up a few times. This chain joins TRBV6-5 and TRBJ2-5, with D possibly TRBD2 on 5 matching bases. This CDR3 contains 13 residues. The V gene lost 6 bases and the J gene lost 1 base, with 9 bases spanning the gap. Germline V gene sequence: CDR1 MNHEY, CDR2 SVGAGI. The CDR3 protein is CASRPLGQETQYF. In DNA, the CDR3 is TGTGCCAGCAGGCCACTAGGCCAAGAGACCCAGTACTTC.

V and J are TRBV9 and TRBJ2-5; TRBD2 matches at 13 bases. This CDR3 has 16 amino acids. CDR1 is SGDLS and CDR2 is YYNGEE in the germline V gene. With V trimmed by 4 bases and J by 5 bases, 8 bases remained unmatched. This CDR3 reads CASSLTSGGARETQYF. The CDR3 DNA sequence: TGTGCCAGCAGCCTAACTAGCGGGGGGGCTAGGGAGACCCAGTACTTC.

The chain joins TRBV3-1 (or the pseudogene TRBV3-2) to TRBJ2-7; 7 nucleotides line up with TRBD1. The germline V gene has CDR1 LGHDT and CDR2 YNNKEL (reference sequence). The CDR3 totals 13 residues. J was trimmed by 3 bases and V by 4 bases; bases with no gene match: 3. The CDR3 coding sequence is TGTGCCAGCAGCCGACAGGGAAACTACGAGCAGTACTTC. Its protein product is CASSRQGNYEQYF.

The chain recombines TRBV21-1 with TRBJ2-7; the D call of TRBD2 is as the table states it, not checked on the DNA. TRBV21-1 is shown as a pseudogene. This CDR3 has 19 residues. CDR3 sequence: CASSNTPESTSGATYEQYF. The DNA for the CDR3 is TGTGCCAGCAGCAACACCCCTGAATCGACTAGCGGTGCTACCTACGAGCAGTACTTC.

The chain carries TRBV9 and TRBJ2-3; the match to TRBD2 covers 10 bases. The CDR3 spans 17 residues. Germline CDR1 SGDLS, CDR2 YYNGEE. The V segment lost 1 base and the J segment 1 base; nucleotides outside the gene matches: 6. CDR3 nucleotide sequence: TGTGCCAGCAGCGTAAATAGCGGGGGGCTGGGCACAGATACGCAGTATTTT. Translated, it gives CASSVNSGGLGTDTQYF.

This clone appeared a single time. This rearrangement joins TRBV6-1 to TRBJ2-7, with 8 bases matching TRBD2. Germline-derived CDR1 and CDR2 are MNHNS and SASEGT. This CDR3 region has 15 residues. Trimming at V came to 5 bases and at J to 5 bases, leaving 11 bases not matched to a gene. DNA of the CDR3: TGTGCCAGCAGTCAGACTGCCGGGGGGGCCAACGAGCAGTACTTC. It is translated as CASSQTAGGANEQYF.

The rearrangement links TRBV19 to TRBJ2-1; 10 bases align to TRBD1. V shed 8 bases and J 5 bases; nucleotides not matched to a gene: 12. Germline V gene sequence: CDR1 LNHDA, CDR2 SQIVND (reference sequence). The CDR3 has 16 residues. The CDR3, as DNA: TGTGCCAGTGCCCGGGGACAGGGGATGATTAACAATGAGCAGTTCTTC. This gives the protein CASARGQGMINNEQFF.

V and J are TRBV3-1 (or the pseudogene TRBV3-2) and TRBJ2-5, with D possibly being TRBD2 (6 bases). The CDR3 runs 18 residues. The germline V gene encodes CDR1 LGHDT and CDR2 YNNKEL (reference sequence). V was trimmed by 0 bases and J by 5 bases, leaving 22 bases between them. The CDR3 loop reads CASSQDFPGLPFGETQYF. The CDR3 nucleotides read TGTGCCAGCAGCCAAGACTTTCCGGGACTCCCTTTCGGGGAGACCCAGTACTTC.